Described below is a single T cell receptor beta chain sequence and its context. Its antigen is unknown. CDR3 length equals 14 residues. Germline V gene lookup returns CDR1 SGHNT and CDR2 YYREEE (reference sequence). J lost 10 bases, V lost 3 bases, and 6 bases had no gene match. The PCR contained 60 Vbeta and 13 Jbeta primers. Method: immunoSEQ multiplex PCR; TCRdb's copy keeps in-frame clones and lacks some. The sample yields approximately 200,000 clones, 60% to 80% seen once. The source of the sample is a study of cytomegalovirus exposure and HLA in healthy donors. Overall study results and limits: Analyzed later, association rates of TCRs varied across HLA loci, with DRB1 most and HLA-C fewest. Association of 17,000 or so TCR beta sequences with HLA alleles was found at 0.05 false discovery rate in a later analysis.

The receptor was isolated from a man in his late teens or twenties in good health and CMV-seronegative. The V call is TRBV5-4, the J call TRBJ2-1; 11 bases fit TRBD1. Material for sequencing was PBMCs. The CDR3 bases are TGTGCCAGCAGCTCGGGACAGGGGGACAGGGAGCAGTTCTTC. It codes for CASSSGQGDREQFF.